The 2 T cell receptor beta chains listed next were all sequenced from one sample in a study of OX40 agonist ivuxolimab in advanced cancers. Repertoires were generated with immunoSEQ multiplex PCR, while TCRdb's copy carries only in-frame clones and drops some. The table lists about 42,000 clones, 86% of them singletons. Sample: CD4+ or CD8+ T cells sorted from blood, taken in a trial of the OX40 agonist ivuxolimab. These receptors were collected from an adult with an advanced solid tumor such as melanoma, head and neck, liver or kidney cancer.

The V and J genes are TRBV7-9 and TRBJ1-1; no reliable D call. CDR1 is SEHNR and CDR2 is FQNEAQ in the germline V gene (reference sequence). The CDR3 is 12 residues long. V dropped 6 bases and J dropped 2 bases, with 7 bases sitting between them. As DNA, the CDR3 is TGTGCCAGCAGACAGTTTAACACTGAAGCTTTCTTT. This gives the protein CASRQFNTEAFF.

V is TRBV7-3 and J is TRBJ1-6; D is undetermined. There are 13 residues in the CDR3. CDR1 SGHTA and CDR2 FQGTGA come from the germline V gene. Trimming removed 5 bases from V and 10 bases from J, with 12 bases in between. CDR3 region: CASSPGEGSPLHF. CDR3 coding DNA: TGTGCCAGCAGCCCCGGGGAGGGCTCACCCCTCCACTTT. Full variable domain (missing parts from reference TRBV7-3 and TRBJ1-6): GAGVSQTPSNKVTEKGKYVELRCDPISGHTALYWYRQSLGQGPEFLIYFQGTGAADDSGLPNDRFFAVRPEGSVSTLKIQRTERGDSAVYLCASSPGEGSPLHFGNGTRLTVT.